The clone carrying this TCR beta chain showed up just a few times. Its antigen is undetermined. The data originate from a study of CD8 T cells in ankylosing spondylitis. The CDR3 consists of 12 residues. V lost 6 bases, J lost 5 bases, and 9 bases lay in between. Study-wide findings and caveats: Ankylosing spondylitis blood appeared to carry a characteristic TCR beta motif of roughly 8 highly homologous variants. Prior literature has documented some motif variants in synovial fluid and blood from reactive arthritis. Disease-linked clones were reportedly significantly enriched in matched ankylosing spondylitis synovial fluid.

Using quantitative 5'-RACE with molecular barcodes, the authors made TCR beta libraries. TCRdb re-analysed the 5' RACE reads in MiXCR, keeping a single row per CDR3 protein. The table lists 130,000 or so distinct CDR3 sequences, roughly a sixth of them singletons. The receptor was isolated from a male donor with ankylosing spondylitis. Material: blood, either unsorted or a sorted T cell fraction (not recorded which). The V call is TRBV12-3 or TRBV12-4, the J call TRBJ2-3, with D possibly TRBD2 on 5 matching bases. The CDR3 nucleotides read TGTGCCAGCAGACTCGGGGAAGATACGCAGTATTTT. This encodes CASRLGEDTQYF.